This TCR beta chain came from a study of blood T cell repertoires in COVID-19. Sequencing was performed with immunoSEQ multiplex PCR; in TCRdb, only in-frame clones are kept and a portion is missing. The sample carries approximately 65,000 clones, roughly 70% recorded once. CDR1 is SGHRS and CDR2 is YFSETQ in the germline V gene. V shed 4 bases and J shed 3 bases, with 14 bases lying between them. This CDR3 is built from 15 residues. The chain joins TRBV5-1 to TRBJ1-3; D is possibly TRBD1 (5 bases). The specimen sequenced was PBMCs or T cells enriched from blood (not recorded which). This sequence originates from a woman in her sixties or seventies who had been exposed to COVID-19. CDR3 sequence reads: CASSPTGVRGNTIYF. CDR3 nucleotides: TGCGCCAGCAGCCCTACGGGGGTACGTGGAAACACCATATATTTT. Based on the CDR3 plus reference TRBV5-1 and TRBJ1-3, the full variable domain is KAGVTQTPRYLIKTRGQQVTLSCSPISGHRSVSWYQQTPGQGLQFLFEYFSETQRNKGNFPGRFSGRQFSNSRSEMNVSTLELGDSALYLCASSPTGVRGNTIYFGEGSWLTVV.